The sequence of this T cell receptor (beta chain) was determined in a study of T-cell memory formation after mild COVID-19. Study-wide points: Shrinking CD4+ clones were chiefly CM and EM; CD8+ ones were chiefly EMRA. The appearance of some responding clones in pre-infection memory suggested that cross-reactive memory joined.

MiXCR was run by TCRdb on the 5' RACE reads, yielding one entry per CDR3 protein. The sample contains 530,000 or so distinct CDR3 sequences, around a sixth of which appear only once. The CDR3 has 15 residues. Germline V gives CDR1 SGDLS, CDR2 YYNGEE. The ends were cut back, 1 base at V and 6 bases at J, with 14 bases in the middle. This clonotype showed up many times. Its antigen is still unknown. Sequencing input: PBMCs or a T cell subset sorted from them (not recorded which). The chain has TRBV9 and TRBJ2-1, with D possibly matching TRBD1 (6 bases). This receptor was identified in an adult woman who had mild COVID-19 (a few samples of this study predate the infection). Cell type and time point are not known. As DNA, the CDR3 is TGTGCCAGCAGCGTAACGGACAGAACCCTCAATGAGCAGTTCTTC. Its protein product is CASSVTDRTLNEQFF.